This TCR beta chain is from a study of blood T cell repertoires in COVID-19. Generated by immunoSEQ multiplex PCR, the TCRdb table keeps only in-frame clones and is missing some. This sample yields roughly 250,000 clones, of which 65% to 85% are seen a single time; under 4.5% belongs to the top ten. After removal of 4 bases from V and 3 bases from J, the junction contained 12 bases not matched to a gene. This CDR3 is built from 17 residues. Germline V gene data show CDR1 as SGHTA and CDR2 as FQGNSA. The sequenced material came from peripheral blood. This clonotype was sampled from a woman in her thirties or forties with active or convalescent COVID-19. The V call is TRBV7-2, the J call TRBJ2-3, with 8 bases identical to TRBD2. The CDR3 here is CASSSSITSGWTDTQYF. The CDR3 DNA sequence: TGTGCCAGCAGCTCTAGTATTACTAGCGGCTGGACAGATACGCAGTATTTT.